These 16 T cell receptor beta chains were all obtained from the same sample, sequenced in a study of blood T cell repertoires in COVID-19. Measured with immunoSEQ multiplex PCR; TCRdb has only the in-frame clones, and not every one. The table shows more than 100,000 clones, with around 89% occurring only once. Sequencing was done on a sample of peripheral blood. Receptor source: a man between 50 and 59 years old with active or convalescent COVID-19.

The chain is built from TRBV24-1 and TRBJ2-2, with TRBD1 matching 10 bases. Germline CDR1 reads KGHDR; CDR2 reads SFDVKD. The V gene end was trimmed by 7 bases and the J gene end by 5 bases; junction bases not matched to a gene: 3. The CDR3 has 14 residues. The CDR3 here is CATRGTGETGELFF. The CDR3 DNA reads TGTGCCACCAGAGGGACAGGGGAGACCGGGGAGCTGTTTTTT.

The V gene is TRBV7-8, the J gene TRBJ1-2; D is ambiguous. The V gene's germline CDR1 is SGHVS and CDR2 FQNEAQ. Trimming pared 3 bases from V and 3 bases from J, leaving 17 bases between. There are 16 residues in the CDR3. The CDR3 region is CASSLAPGRVHYGYTF. The CDR3 coding sequence is TGTGCCAGCAGCTTGGCCCCGGGAAGAGTACACTATGGCTACACCTTC.

The chain uses TRBV28 and TRBJ2-5; TRBD1 agrees at 10 bases. Losses at the gene ends were 5 bases for V and 2 bases for J; bases not matched to a gene: 8. This CDR3 has 16 residues. The germline V gene has CDR1 MDHEN and CDR2 SYDVKM. CDR3 region: CASSAGDRGRQETQYF. CDR3 DNA: TGTGCCAGCAGTGCGGGGGACAGGGGAAGGCAAGAGACCCAGTACTTC. The variable domain in full, completed from reference TRBV28 and TRBJ2-5, reads DVKVTQSSRYLVKRTGEKVFLECVQDMDHENMFWYRQDPGLGLRLIYFSYDVKMKEKGDIPEGYSVSREKKERFSLILESASTNQTSMYLCASSAGDRGRQETQYFGPGTRLLVL.

There are a few counts of this clone. The genes are TRBV4-3 and TRBJ2-4; D may be TRBD2 (5 bases). The germline V gene encodes CDR1 LGHNA and CDR2 YSLEER. Trimming took off 3 bases at V and 13 bases at J, with 16 bases between the two ends. This CDR3 comprises 13 residues. The DNA of the CDR3 is TGCGCCAGCAGCCAGAGGCCCGAGGGCGCCCAGTACTTC. This codes for CASSQRPEGAQYF.

The rearrangement joins TRBV3-1 (or the pseudogene TRBV3-2) to TRBJ2-7, with 8 positions matching TRBD2. V lost 3 bases, J lost 5 bases, and 3 bases stayed unmatched. Per germline, CDR1 LGHDT and CDR2 YNNKEL (reference sequence). The CDR3 length is 13 residues. For the CDR3, the DNA is TGTGCCAGCAGCCATTTTAGCGGGAACGAGCAGTACTTC. Translating it yields CASSHFSGNEQYF.

The rearrangement links TRBV19 to TRBJ1-3; maybe TRBD1 (6 bases). Germline V gene data show CDR1 as LNHDA and CDR2 as SQIVND (reference sequence). This CDR3 is 15 amino acids long. The V gene lost 5 bases and the J gene lost 1 base, with 12 bases spanning the gap. This chain's CDR3 is CASSQGTGSGNTIYF. In DNA, the CDR3 is TGTGCCAGTAGTCAAGGAACAGGGTCTGGAAACACCATATATTTT.

V is TRBV15 and J is TRBJ2-7, with TRBD2 identical over 14 bases. CDR1 is LNHNV, CDR2 YYDKDF, per germline (reference sequence). The CDR3 covers 19 residues. The trim removed 0 bases at V and 5 bases at J, leaving 12 bases unmatched. CDR3 coding DNA: TGTGCCACCAGCAGAGATCTTCCGGGACTAGCGGGAGTTAGTGACGAGCAGTACTTC. This gives the protein CATSRDLPGLAGVSDEQYF.

The genes are TRBV6-2 or TRBV6-3 and TRBJ2-7; 7 bases are a match to TRBD1. CDR1 and CDR2 from the germline V gene are MNHEY and SVGEGT. This CDR3 is 14 amino acids long. The V segment lost 0 bases and the J segment 2 bases; nucleotides outside the gene matches: 1. The CDR3 spells CASSYSTGPYEQYF. DNA for the CDR3: TGTGCCAGCAGTTACTCGACAGGGCCCTACGAGCAGTACTTC.

This clone was counted only a few times. The chain employs TRBV27 and TRBJ1-3; no clear D. Trimming shortened V by 6 bases and J by 2 bases, and 14 bases separated the two germline ends. The CDR3 totals 15 residues. Germline loops: CDR1 MNHEY, CDR2 SMNVEV (reference sequence). CDR3 loop: CASSQFSPPGNTIYF. Written as DNA, the CDR3 is TGTGCCAGCAGCCAGTTTAGCCCTCCTGGAAACACCATATATTTT.

V usage is TRBV15 and J usage is TRBJ2-7, with 8 bases that match TRBD1. Unmatched junction bases numbered 9, after V lost 0 bases and J lost 2 bases. The germline V gene encodes CDR1 LNHNV and CDR2 YYDKDF (reference sequence). The CDR3 runs 17 residues. The CDR3 reads CATSRDRMTGVTYEQYF. The CDR3, as DNA: TGTGCCACCAGCAGAGATCGGATGACAGGGGTTACCTACGAGCAGTACTTC.

This clone was counted only a few times. The chain carries TRBV19 and TRBJ2-7, with TRBD1 matching 7 bases. The CDR3 is 15 residues long. V lost 4 bases and J lost 0; bases outside the gene matches: 6. Germline assignment: CDR1 LNHDA and CDR2 SQIVND (reference sequence). The chain's CDR3 is CASSRQGASSYEQYF. The CDR3 DNA reads as TGTGCCAGTAGTAGACAGGGAGCGAGCTCCTACGAGCAGTACTTC.

This clone was seen only once. This chain uses TRBV4-1 with TRBJ2-1; 9 bases fit TRBD2. This CDR3 has 17 residues. Germline V lookup: CDR1 MGHRA, CDR2 YSYEKL. With V trimmed by 1 base and J by 8 bases, 12 bases remained unmatched. This CDR3 reads CASSQGGLAGVGHEQFF. The CDR3 DNA reads TGCGCCAGCAGCCAAGGCGGGTTAGCGGGGGTGGGGCATGAGCAGTTCTTC.

The chain employs TRBV6-2 or TRBV6-3 and TRBJ2-7, with TRBD2 matching over 13 bases. CDR1 is MNHEY, CDR2 SVGEGT, per germline. The length of the CDR3 is 16 residues. The V segment lost 2 bases and the J segment 10 bases; nucleotides outside the gene matches: 11. The CDR3 DNA reads as TGTGCCAGCAGTTACCCAACTAGCGGGAGGGCCGTCGATCAGTACTTC. Protein product: CASSYPTSGRAVDQYF.

The V gene is TRBV5-4, the J gene TRBJ2-5, with unresolved D. This CDR3 is built from 15 residues. Trimming took 2 bases from V and 5 from J, leaving 16 bases between them. CDR1 is SGHNT and CDR2 is YYREEE in the germline V gene (reference sequence). The CDR3 loop is CASSLSVVGVETQYF. CDR3 nucleotides: TGTGCCAGCAGCTTATCCGTTGTGGGCGTGGAGACCCAGTACTTC.

The chain uses TRBV29-1 and TRBJ2-3; 9 nucleotides line up with TRBD2. The V gene end was trimmed by 7 bases and the J gene end by 4 bases; junction bases not matched to a gene: 6. The CDR3 is 13 residues long. Per germline, CDR1 SQVTM and CDR2 ANQGSEA. CDR3 in amino acids: CSATRLAADTQYF. CDR3 bases: TGCAGCGCAACCCGACTAGCGGCAGATACGCAGTATTTT.

This clone has ten or more counts. This chain joins TRBV27 and TRBJ2-1; weak D call: TRBD2 (6 bases). The ends were cut back, 7 bases at V and 5 bases at J, with 9 bases in the middle. The CDR3 loop spans 12 amino acids. The germline V gene has CDR1 MNHEY and CDR2 SMNVEV (reference sequence). CDR3: CASTGAHNEQFF. The CDR3 bases are TGTGCCAGCACGGGAGCCCACAATGAGCAGTTCTTC.